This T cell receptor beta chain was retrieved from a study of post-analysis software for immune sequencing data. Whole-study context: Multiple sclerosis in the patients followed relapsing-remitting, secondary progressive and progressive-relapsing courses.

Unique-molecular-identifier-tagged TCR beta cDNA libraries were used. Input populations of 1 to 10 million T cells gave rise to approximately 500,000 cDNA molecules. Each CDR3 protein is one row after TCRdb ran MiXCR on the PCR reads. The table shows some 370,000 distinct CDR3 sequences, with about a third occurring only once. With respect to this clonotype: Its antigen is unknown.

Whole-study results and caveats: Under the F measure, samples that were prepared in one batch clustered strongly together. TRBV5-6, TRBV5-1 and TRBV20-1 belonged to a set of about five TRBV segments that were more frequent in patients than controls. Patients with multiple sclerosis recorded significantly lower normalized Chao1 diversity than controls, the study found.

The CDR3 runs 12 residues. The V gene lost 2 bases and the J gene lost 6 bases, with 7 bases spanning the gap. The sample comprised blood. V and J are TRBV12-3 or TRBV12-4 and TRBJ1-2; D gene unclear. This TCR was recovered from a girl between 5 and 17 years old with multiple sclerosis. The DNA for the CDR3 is TGTGCCAGCAGTTTAAGAAAGAATGGCTACACCTTC. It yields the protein CASSLRKNGYTF.